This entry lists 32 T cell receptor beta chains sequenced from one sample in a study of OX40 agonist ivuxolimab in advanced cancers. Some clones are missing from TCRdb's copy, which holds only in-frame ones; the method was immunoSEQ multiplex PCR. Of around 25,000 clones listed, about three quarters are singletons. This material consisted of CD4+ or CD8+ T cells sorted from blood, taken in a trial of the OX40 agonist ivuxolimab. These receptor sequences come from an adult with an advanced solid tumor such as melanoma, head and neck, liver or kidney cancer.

The CDR3 sequence is CASSQGGRGYTEAFF. As DNA, the CDR3 is TGCGCCAGCAGCCAAGGGGGCAGGGGGTACACTGAAGCTTTCTTT. This chain links TRBV4-1 with TRBJ1-1; 7 nucleotides line up with TRBD1. There are 15 residues in the CDR3. Germline values: CDR1 MGHRA, CDR2 YSYEKL. V was pared by 1 base and J by 3 bases, with 5 bases of the junction left unmatched.

CDR3 DNA: TGTGCCAGCAGCTACGGATCGGATACGCAGTATTTT. Residues: CASSYGSDTQYF. The gene calls are TRBV7-8 and TRBJ2-3; D remains ambiguous. The CDR3 is 12 amino acids. Deletions cut 4 bases from V and 6 bases from J, with 8 bases between. Per germline, CDR1 SGHVS and CDR2 FQNEAQ.

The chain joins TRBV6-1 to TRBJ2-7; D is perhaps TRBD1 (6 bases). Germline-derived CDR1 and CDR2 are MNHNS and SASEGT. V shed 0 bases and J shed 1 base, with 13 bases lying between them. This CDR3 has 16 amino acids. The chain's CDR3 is CASSEAKGVGSYEQYF. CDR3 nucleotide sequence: TGTGCCAGCAGTGAAGCGAAGGGGGTAGGTTCCTACGAGCAGTACTTC.

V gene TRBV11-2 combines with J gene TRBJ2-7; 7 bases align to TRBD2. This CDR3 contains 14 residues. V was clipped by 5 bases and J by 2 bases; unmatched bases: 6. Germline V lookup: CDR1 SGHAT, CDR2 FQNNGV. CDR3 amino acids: CASSRLAGAYEQYF. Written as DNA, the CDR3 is TGTGCCAGCAGCCGACTAGCTGGGGCCTACGAGCAGTACTTC.

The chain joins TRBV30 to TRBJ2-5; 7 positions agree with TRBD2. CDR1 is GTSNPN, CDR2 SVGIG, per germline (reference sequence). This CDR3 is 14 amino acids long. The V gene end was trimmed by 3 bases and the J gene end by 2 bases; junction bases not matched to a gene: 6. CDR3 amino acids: CAWSPGLTQETQYF. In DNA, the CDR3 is TGTGCCTGGAGCCCGGGACTAACACAAGAGACCCAGTACTTC.

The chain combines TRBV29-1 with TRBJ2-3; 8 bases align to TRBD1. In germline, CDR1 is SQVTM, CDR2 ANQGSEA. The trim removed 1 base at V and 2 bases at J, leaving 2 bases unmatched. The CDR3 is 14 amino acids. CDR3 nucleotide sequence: TGCAGCGTTGAAGGGACAGGGTCCACAGATACGCAGTATTTT. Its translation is CSVEGTGSTDTQYF.

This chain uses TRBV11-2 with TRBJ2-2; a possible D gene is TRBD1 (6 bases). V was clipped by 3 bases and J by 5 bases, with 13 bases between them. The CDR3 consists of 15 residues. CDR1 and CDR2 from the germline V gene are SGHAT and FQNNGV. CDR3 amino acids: CASSLDTTGTGELFF. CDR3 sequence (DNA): TGTGCCAGCAGCTTGGATACTACAGGGACCGGGGAGCTGTTTTTT.

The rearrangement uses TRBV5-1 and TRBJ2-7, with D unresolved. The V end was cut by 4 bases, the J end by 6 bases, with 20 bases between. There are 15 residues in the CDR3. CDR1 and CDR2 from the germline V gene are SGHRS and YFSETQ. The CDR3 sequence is CASSPQPDSGLEQYF. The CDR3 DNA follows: TGCGCCAGCAGCCCCCAGCCCGACTCCGGTCTCGAGCAGTACTTC.

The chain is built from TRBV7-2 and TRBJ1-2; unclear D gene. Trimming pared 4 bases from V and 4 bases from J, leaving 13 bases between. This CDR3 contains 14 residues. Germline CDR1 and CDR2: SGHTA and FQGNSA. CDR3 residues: CASSSEAAGYGYTF. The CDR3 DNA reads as TGTGCCAGCAGCTCCGAAGCCGCGGGCTATGGCTACACCTTC.

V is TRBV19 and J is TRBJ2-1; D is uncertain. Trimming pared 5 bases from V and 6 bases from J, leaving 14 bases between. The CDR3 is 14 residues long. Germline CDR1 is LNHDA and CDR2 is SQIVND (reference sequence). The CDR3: CASSPAVLPNEQFF. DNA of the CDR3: TGTGCCAGTAGTCCCGCGGTCCTGCCCAATGAGCAGTTCTTC. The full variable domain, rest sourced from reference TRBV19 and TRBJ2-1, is DGGITQSPKYLFRKEGQNVTLSCEQNLNHDAMYWYRQDPGQGLRLIYYSQIVNDFQKGDIAEGYSVSREKKESFPLTVTSAQKNPTAFYLCASSPAVLPNEQFFGPGTRLTVL.

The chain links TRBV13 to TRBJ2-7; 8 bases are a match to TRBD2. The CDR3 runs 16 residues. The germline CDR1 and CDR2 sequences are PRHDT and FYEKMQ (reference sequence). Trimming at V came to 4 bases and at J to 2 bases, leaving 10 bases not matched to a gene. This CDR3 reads CASSWSLAGGTYEQYF. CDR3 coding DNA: TGTGCCAGCAGCTGGAGCTTGGCGGGGGGTACCTACGAGCAGTACTTC.

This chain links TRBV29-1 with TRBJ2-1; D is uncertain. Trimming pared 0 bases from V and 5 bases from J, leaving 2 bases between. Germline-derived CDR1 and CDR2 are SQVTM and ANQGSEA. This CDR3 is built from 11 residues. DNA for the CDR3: TGCAGCGTTGAAGAGGACAATGAGCAGTTCTTC. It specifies CSVEEDNEQFF.

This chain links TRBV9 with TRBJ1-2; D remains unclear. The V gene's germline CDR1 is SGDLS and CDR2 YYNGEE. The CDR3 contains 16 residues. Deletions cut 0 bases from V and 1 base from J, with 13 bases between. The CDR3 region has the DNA TGTGCCAGCAGCGTAGCTCTCGCAGCCAATAACTATGGCTACACCTTC. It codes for CASSVALAANNYGYTF.

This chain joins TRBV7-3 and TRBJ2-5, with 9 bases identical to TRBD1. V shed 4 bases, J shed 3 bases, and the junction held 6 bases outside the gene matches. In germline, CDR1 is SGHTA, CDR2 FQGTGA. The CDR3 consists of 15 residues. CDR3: CASSYTGTGKETQYF. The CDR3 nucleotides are TGTGCCAGCAGCTACACCGGGACAGGGAAAGAGACCCAGTACTTC.

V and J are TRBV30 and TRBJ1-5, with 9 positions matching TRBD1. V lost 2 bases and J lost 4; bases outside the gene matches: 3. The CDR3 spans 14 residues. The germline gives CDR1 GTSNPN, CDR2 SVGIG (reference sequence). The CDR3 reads CAWSPGQGNQPQHF. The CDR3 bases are TGTGCCTGGAGTCCCGGACAGGGGAATCAGCCCCAGCATTTT.

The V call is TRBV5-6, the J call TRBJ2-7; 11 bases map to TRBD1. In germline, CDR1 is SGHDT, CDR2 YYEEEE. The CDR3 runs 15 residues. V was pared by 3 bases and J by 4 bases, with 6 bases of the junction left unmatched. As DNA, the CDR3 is TGTGCCAGCAGCTCTGGTGGACAGGGGGCTTACGAGCAGTACTTC. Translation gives CASSSGGQGAYEQYF.

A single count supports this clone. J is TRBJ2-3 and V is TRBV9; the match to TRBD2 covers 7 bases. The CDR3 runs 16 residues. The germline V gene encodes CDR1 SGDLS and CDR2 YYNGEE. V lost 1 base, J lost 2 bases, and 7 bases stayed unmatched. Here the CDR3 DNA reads TGTGCCAGCAGCGTAAATCTAGCGGACATCACAGATACGCAGTATTTT. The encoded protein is CASSVNLADITDTQYF.

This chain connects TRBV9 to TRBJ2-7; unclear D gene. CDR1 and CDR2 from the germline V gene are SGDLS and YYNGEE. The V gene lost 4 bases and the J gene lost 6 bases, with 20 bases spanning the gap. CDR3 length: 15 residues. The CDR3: CASSPPRAGWGEQYF. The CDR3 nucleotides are TGTGCCAGCAGCCCCCCTCGGGCCGGATGGGGCGAGCAGTACTTC.

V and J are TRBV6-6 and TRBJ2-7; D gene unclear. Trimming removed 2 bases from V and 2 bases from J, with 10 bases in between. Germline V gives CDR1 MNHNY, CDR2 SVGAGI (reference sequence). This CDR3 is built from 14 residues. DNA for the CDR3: TGTGCCAGCAGTTACGGTTGGGCCGCCTACGAGCAGTACTTC. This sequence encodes CASSYGWAAYEQYF.

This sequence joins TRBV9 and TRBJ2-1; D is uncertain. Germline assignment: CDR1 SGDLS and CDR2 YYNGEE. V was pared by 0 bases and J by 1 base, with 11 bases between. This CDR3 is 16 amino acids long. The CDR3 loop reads CASSVEGSGSYNEQFF. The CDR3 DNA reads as TGTGCCAGCAGCGTAGAAGGAAGTGGGTCCTACAATGAGCAGTTCTTC. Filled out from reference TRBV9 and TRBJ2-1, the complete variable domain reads DSGVTQTPKHLITATGQRVTLRCSPRSGDLSVYWYQQSLDQGLQFLIQYYNGEERAKGNILERFSAQQFPDLHSELNLSSLELGDSALYFCASSVEGSGSYNEQFFGPGTRLTVL.

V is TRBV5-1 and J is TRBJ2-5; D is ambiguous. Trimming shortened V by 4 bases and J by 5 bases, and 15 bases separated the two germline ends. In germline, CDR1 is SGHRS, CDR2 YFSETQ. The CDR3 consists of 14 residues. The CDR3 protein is CASSPYPNSETQYF. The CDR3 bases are TGCGCCAGCAGCCCCTACCCAAATTCGGAGACCCAGTACTTC.

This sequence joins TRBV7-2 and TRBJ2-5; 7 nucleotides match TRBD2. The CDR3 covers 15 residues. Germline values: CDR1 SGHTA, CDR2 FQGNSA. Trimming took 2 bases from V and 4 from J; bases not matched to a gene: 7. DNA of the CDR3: TGTGCCAGCAGCTTACCGGGGGAGGGTTTAGAGACCCAGTACTTC. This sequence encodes CASSLPGEGLETQYF.

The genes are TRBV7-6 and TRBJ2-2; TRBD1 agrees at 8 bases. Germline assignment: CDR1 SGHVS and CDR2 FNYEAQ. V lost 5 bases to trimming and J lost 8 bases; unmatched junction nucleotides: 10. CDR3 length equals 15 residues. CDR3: CASSGRDRPPGELFF. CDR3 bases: TGTGCCAGCAGCGGCCGGGACAGGCCCCCAGGGGAGCTGTTTTTT.

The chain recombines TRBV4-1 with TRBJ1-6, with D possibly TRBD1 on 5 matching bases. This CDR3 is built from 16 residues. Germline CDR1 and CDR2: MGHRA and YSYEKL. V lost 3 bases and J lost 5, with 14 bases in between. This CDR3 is CASSHYGTANNSPLHF. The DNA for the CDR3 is TGCGCCAGCAGCCACTACGGGACCGCAAATAATTCACCCCTCCACTTT.

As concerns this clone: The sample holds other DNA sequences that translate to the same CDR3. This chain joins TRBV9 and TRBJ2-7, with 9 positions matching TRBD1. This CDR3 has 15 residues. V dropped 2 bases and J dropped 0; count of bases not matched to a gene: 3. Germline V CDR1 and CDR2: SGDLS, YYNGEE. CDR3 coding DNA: TGTGCCAGCAGCGTGGGACAGGGTGTCTCCTACGAGCAGTACTTC. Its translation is CASSVGQGVSYEQYF.

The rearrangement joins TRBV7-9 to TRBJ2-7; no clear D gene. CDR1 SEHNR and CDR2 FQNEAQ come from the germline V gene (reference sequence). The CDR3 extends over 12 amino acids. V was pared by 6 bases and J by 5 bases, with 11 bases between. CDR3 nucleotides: TGTGCCAGCAGTCCCGCCTCGGACGAGCAGTACTTC. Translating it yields CASSPASDEQYF.

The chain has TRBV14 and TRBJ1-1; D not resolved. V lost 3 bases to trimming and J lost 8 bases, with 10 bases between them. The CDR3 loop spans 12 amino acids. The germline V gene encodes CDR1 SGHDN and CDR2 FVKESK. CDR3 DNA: TGTGCCAGCAGCCATGCAGGACTAGAAGCTTTCTTT. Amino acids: CASSHAGLEAFF.

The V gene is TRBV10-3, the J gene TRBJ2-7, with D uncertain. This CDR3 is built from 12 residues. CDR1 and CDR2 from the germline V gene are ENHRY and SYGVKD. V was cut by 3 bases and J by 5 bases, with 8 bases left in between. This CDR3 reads CAISDSDHEQYF. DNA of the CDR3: TGTGCCATCAGTGACTCCGACCACGAGCAGTACTTC.

The CDR3: CASSQVLTDTQYF. The CDR3 DNA reads as TGCGCCAGCAGCCAAGTGCTCACAGATACGCAGTATTTT. The chain joins TRBV4-3 to TRBJ2-3; D unresolved. The CDR3 is 13 amino acids. Trimming stripped 1 base from V and 2 bases from J, with 4 bases between. The germline V gene encodes CDR1 LGHNA and CDR2 YSLEER.

The CDR3 coding sequence is TGTGCCACCAGCGTCAGGGTGGCCCATAACTATGGCTACACCTTC. It yields the protein CATSVRVAHNYGYTF. The chain is built from TRBV15 and TRBJ1-2; the D gene is possibly TRBD1 (5 bases). The CDR3 has 15 amino acids. CDR1 is LNHNV, CDR2 YYDKDF, per germline (reference sequence). Trimming removed 5 bases at V and 1 base at J, with 14 bases between. The entire variable domain, with the rest obtained from reference TRBV15 and TRBJ1-2, is as follows: DAMVIQNPRYQVTQFGKPVTLSCSQTLNHNVMYWYQQKSSQAPKLLFHYYDKDFNNEADTPDNFQSRRPNTSFCFLDIRSPGLGDTAMYLCATSVRVAHNYGYTFGSGTRLTVV.

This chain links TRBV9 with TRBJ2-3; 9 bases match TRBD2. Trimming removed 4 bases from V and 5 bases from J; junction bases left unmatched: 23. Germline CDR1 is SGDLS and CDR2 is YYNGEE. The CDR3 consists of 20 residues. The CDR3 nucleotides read TGTGCCAGCAGCACCCCCCGCGGCCGTTCGAGCGGGGGGCCGGGAGATACGCAGTATTTT. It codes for CASSTPRGRSSGGPGDTQYF.

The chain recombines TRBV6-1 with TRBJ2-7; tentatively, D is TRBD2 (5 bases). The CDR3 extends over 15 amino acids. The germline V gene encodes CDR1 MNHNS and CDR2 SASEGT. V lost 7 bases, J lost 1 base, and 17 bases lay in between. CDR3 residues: CASKTLRVHSYEQYF. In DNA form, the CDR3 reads TGTGCCAGCAAGACTTTGAGGGTTCATTCCTACGAGCAGTACTTC.